This T cell receptor (beta chain) was captured in a study of shared clonotypes between healthy human individuals. Produced via immunoSEQ multiplex PCR; TCRdb's table is partial and in-frame only. The repertoire holds over 700,000 clones, with 72% as singletons. Whole-study results and caveats: Since donors were few, the genetic and exposure-history diversity represented was limited.

A word on this clone: The antigen is not known.

Partitioning of CD4+ cells yielded a CD45RA+ naive subset and a CD45RA-negative memory subset. The V gene's germline CDR1 is LNHDA and CDR2 SQIVND (reference sequence). This CDR3 is 13 amino acids long. V shed 10 bases, J shed 3 bases, and the junction held 4 bases outside the gene matches. The sequenced material came from memory CD4+ T cells sorted from blood. Subset described: CD45RA-negative fraction. The clonotype was recovered from a young woman in good health. The rearrangement uses TRBV19 and TRBJ1-4, with 8 bases identical to TRBD1. CDR3 nucleotides: TGTGCCACCAGGGGGCCTCCTAATGAAAAACTGTTTTTT. This encodes CATRGPPNEKLFF.